This passage covers 18 T cell receptor beta chains from one sample sequenced in a study of identical twins. TCRdb reprocessed the 5' RACE reads with MiXCR, giving one entry per CDR3 protein. The sample shows some 760,000 distinct CDR3 sequences, roughly 18% of them seen only once. Another study also made use of these data, one on T cells expressing NK-cell markers.

The sample taken for sequencing was PBMCs. These receptors were taken from a woman aged 18-30 years in good health.

The genes are TRBV7-2 and TRBJ2-7; TRBD2 agrees at 8 bases. V lost 0 bases, J lost 5 bases, and 9 bases stayed unmatched. The germline V gene has CDR1 SGHTA and CDR2 FQGNSA. The CDR3 contains 16 residues. CDR3 residues: CASSLAGSGSAHEQYF. In DNA form, the CDR3 reads TGTGCCAGCAGCTTAGCGGGGAGCGGGAGTGCCCACGAGCAGTACTTC.

This clonotype was counted a few times. The chain recombines TRBV20-1 with TRBJ2-7, with unresolved D. V lost 6 bases, J lost 2 bases, and 17 bases lay in between. The CDR3 contains 14 residues. Germline loops: CDR1 DFQATT, CDR2 SNEGSKA (reference sequence). CDR3 region: CSAQPSIPPYEQYF. The CDR3 region has the DNA TGCAGTGCCCAGCCCTCGATACCCCCCTACGAGCAGTACTTC.

This chain connects TRBV9 to TRBJ2-7; 7 bases match TRBD1. The ends lost 3 bases at V and 5 bases at J; junction bases unmatched: 11. Germline assignment: CDR1 SGDLS and CDR2 YYNGEE. The length of the CDR3 is 15 residues. The CDR3 here is CASSETGTAADEQYF. The CDR3 DNA sequence: TGTGCCAGCAGCGAAACCGGGACAGCTGCGGACGAGCAGTACTTC.

This clonotype was counted a few times. The CDR3: CASSPRDREPNYGYTF. Here the CDR3 DNA reads TGTGCCAGCAGCCCCCGGGACAGGGAACCTAACTATGGCTACACCTTC. The gene calls are TRBV5-6 and TRBJ1-2; 9 nucleotides match TRBD1. Trimming removed 4 bases from V and 0 bases from J; junction bases left unmatched: 7. The V gene's germline CDR1 is SGHDT and CDR2 YYEEEE. CDR3 length: 16 amino acids.

The chain employs TRBV2 and TRBJ1-3; D is undetermined. CDR1 SNHLY and CDR2 FYNNEI come from the germline V gene. The CDR3 has 12 amino acids. V lost 2 bases and J lost 3, with 2 bases in between. The CDR3 sequence: CASSEYGNTIYF. CDR3 DNA sequence: TGTGCCAGCAGTGAATATGGAAACACCATATATTTT.

This clonotype was detected a few times. The V and J genes are TRBV12-3 or TRBV12-4 and TRBJ2-1, with TRBD2 matching 8 bases. The CDR3 consists of 13 residues. The J segment lost 7 bases and the V segment lost 6 bases, leaving 5 bases of the junction unmatched. The CDR3 reads CASSRTSWNEQFF. CDR3 nucleotide sequence: TGTGCCAGCAGCCGGACTAGCTGGAATGAGCAGTTCTTC.

This chain connects TRBV5-1 to TRBJ1-1; D is unresolved. Germline-derived CDR1 and CDR2 are SGHRS and YFSETQ. This CDR3 is 13 amino acids long. The V end was cut by 4 bases, the J end by 6 bases, with 13 bases between. The CDR3 region has the DNA TGCGCCAGCAGCGCCGGCACCACCTCTGAAGCTTTCTTT. Encoded protein: CASSAGTTSEAFF.

A few counts support this clonotype. The chain combines TRBV5-1 with TRBJ2-7; D call uncertain. With 1 base removed from V and 7 bases from J, the gap between germline ends came to 12 bases. The CDR3 runs to 13 residues. Germline CDR1 reads SGHRS; CDR2 reads YFSETQ. In nucleotides, the CDR3 is TGCGCCAGCAGCTTGAACGGCCTCGGGGAGCAGTACTTC. It translates to CASSLNGLGEQYF.

This clonotype has only a few counts. At one of its ends the junction is not consistent with the germline gene, which may arise from a read error. V is TRBV7-7 and J is TRBJ2-3; D remains unclear. The CDR3 has 13 amino acids. In germline, CDR1 is SSHAT, CDR2 FNYEAQ (reference sequence). The CDR3 DNA follows: TGTGCTAGCAGCTTACATTTGGCAGATACGCAGTATTTT. Its protein is CASSLHLADTQYF.

The sample holds a few counts of this clonotype. V gene TRBV5-1 combines with J gene TRBJ2-1; D is unclear. Germline lookup yields CDR1 SGHRS and CDR2 YFSETQ. V lost 6 bases and J 0 bases, leaving 16 bases between the germline ends. The CDR3 is 16 amino acids. The CDR3 coding sequence is TGCGCCAGCACCCTACTCGCCTCGAGCTCCTACAATGAGCAGTTCTTC. This gives the protein CASTLLASSSYNEQFF.

There are a few counts of this clonotype. The chain recombines TRBV3-1 with TRBJ1-1; D is perhaps TRBD1 (5 bases). The CDR3 totals 13 residues. Germline CDR1 is LGHDT and CDR2 is YNNKEL (reference sequence). The germline V and J ends were trimmed by 3 bases and 7 bases, with 12 bases remaining between them. The CDR3 region has the DNA TGTGCCAGCAGCCAGGTATGGGACGGTGAAGCTTTCTTT. It translates to CASSQVWDGEAFF.

This clonotype occurred a few times. The gene calls are TRBV7-8 and TRBJ2-2, with D perhaps TRBD2 (5 bases). Trimming cost V 6 bases and J 2 bases, with 13 bases left between them. Germline V lookup: CDR1 SGHVS, CDR2 FQNEAQ. CDR3 size: 15 residues. The CDR3 loop reads CASRTGILNTGELFF. The CDR3 bases are TGTGCCAGCAGAACCGGGATTTTAAACACCGGGGAGCTGTTTTTT.

This clonotype came up many times. The chain couples TRBV12-3 or TRBV12-4 to TRBJ2-7; possibly TRBD1 for D (6 bases). The CDR3 sequence is 15 residues long. Trimming took off 2 bases at V and 6 bases at J, with 17 bases between the two ends. CDR3 bases: TGTGCCAGCAGTTTAAAGTCCAATCAAGGGGGCGAGCAGTACTTC. Encoded protein: CASSLKSNQGGEQYF.

The chain is built from TRBV19 and TRBJ2-2; maybe TRBD1 (6 bases). Germline V lookup: CDR1 LNHDA, CDR2 SQIVND (reference sequence). The CDR3 totals 16 residues. Trimming shortened V by 2 bases and J by 7 bases, and 17 bases separated the two germline ends. The chain's CDR3 is CASSIRIGQQYGELFF. CDR3 sequence (DNA): TGTGCCAGTAGTATAAGGATCGGACAGCAATACGGGGAGCTGTTTTTT.

This clonotype has a count of ten or more. The chain joins TRBV6-1 to TRBJ2-2, with 8 bases matching TRBD2. Trimming took 7 bases from V and 1 from J; bases not matched to a gene: 2. The germline V gene encodes CDR1 MNHNS and CDR2 SASEGT. The CDR3 is made up of 14 amino acids. In DNA, the CDR3 is TGTGCCAGCACGGGGGGGAGGAACACCGGGGAGCTGTTTTTT. Its translation is CASTGGRNTGELFF.

This clonotype was detected a few times. This chain uses TRBV5-1 with TRBJ2-1; 8 bases fit TRBD2. Germline V gene lookup returns CDR1 SGHRS and CDR2 YFSETQ. V was pared by 1 base and J by 5 bases, with 23 bases of the junction left unmatched. CDR3 length: 21 amino acids. In DNA form, the CDR3 reads TGCGCCAGCAGCTTGCCCCTCGCGGGGGGTACCCGAATAGATACCCACAATGAGCAGTTCTTC. It encodes CASSLPLAGGTRIDTHNEQFF.

V and J are TRBV9 and TRBJ2-7; the D is unclear. Per germline, CDR1 SGDLS and CDR2 YYNGEE. This CDR3 contains 14 residues. Deletions cut 4 bases from V and 2 bases from J, with 13 bases between. CDR3 bases: TGTGCCAGCAGCCAGGAAGGCAGAGCCTACGAGCAGTACTTC. It translates to CASSQEGRAYEQYF.

This rearrangement joins TRBV5-1 to TRBJ2-3; 8 positions match TRBD1. The germline gives CDR1 SGHRS, CDR2 YFSETQ. CDR3 length: 19 amino acids. The V segment lost 0 bases and the J segment 5 bases; nucleotides outside the gene matches: 17. CDR3 DNA: TGCGCCAGCAGCTTGGGGGGGGAAACCGGGACAGGTCTAAGAGATACGCAGTATTTT. Protein: CASSLGGETGTGLRDTQYF.